Listed below are T cell receptor beta chains from one sample, sequenced in a study of long-term antiretroviral therapy in people with HIV. The method was immunoSEQ multiplex PCR; TCRdb's version includes in-frame clones alone and lacks a portion of them. The table has about 10,000 clones, around four fifths seen once; the top ten hold around a sixth. The input for sequencing was unsorted PBMCs, taken 0.7 years after starting antiretroviral therapy. Source of these receptors: a man aged 35 to 55 with HIV. Each CDR3 is given with its conserved first and last residue. Each record gives: J gene, V gene, clone size, D gene, CDR3 DNA, CDR3 protein. The D gene is left open where the match is weak. Clone size is given for some rows only: seen once, a few or many times, or a class if the clone is expanded.

J gene: TRBJ2-7
V gene: TRBV4-2
clone size: .
D gene: TRBD1
CDR3 DNA: TGTGCCAGCAGCCAACGGACAGGGGAACCTGCCGAGCAGTACTTC
CDR3 protein: CASSQRTGEPAEQYF

J gene: TRBJ2-1
V gene: TRBV9
clone size: .
D gene: TRBD2
CDR3 DNA: TGTGCCAGCAGCCCTGTGGGGAGGGCGAGCCATGAGCAGTTCTTC
CDR3 protein: CASSPVGRASHEQFF

J gene: TRBJ2-5
V gene: TRBV30
clone size: .
D gene: TRBD2
CDR3 DNA: TGTGCCTGGGCGGGGGAGGTTCTATCGCAGACCCAGTACTTC
CDR3 protein: CAWAGEVLSQTQYF

J gene: TRBJ2-3
V gene: TRBV5-6
clone size: .
D gene: .
CDR3 DNA: TGTGCCAGCAGCTTGGTCGGGACTCCCCGCACAGATACGCAGTATTTT
CDR3 protein: CASSLVGTPRTDTQYF

J gene: TRBJ1-2
V gene: TRBV30
clone size: .
D gene: .
CDR3 DNA: TGTGCCTGGAGTTTCTCGGACAGCTATGGCTACACCTTC
CDR3 protein: CAWSFSDSYGYTF

J gene: TRBJ1-2
V gene: TRBV18
clone size: .
D gene: .
CDR3 DNA: TGTGCCAGCTCACCAGGCCAGGGGCTGTATGGCTACACCTTC
CDR3 protein: CASSPGQGLYGYTF

J gene: TRBJ1-5
V gene: TRBV2
clone size: .
D gene: .
CDR3 DNA: TGTGCCAGCAGTGAAGGTTGGGGGTCCAATCAGCCCCAGCATTTT
CDR3 protein: CASSEGWGSNQPQHF

J gene: TRBJ2-7
V gene: TRBV18
clone size: .
D gene: .
CDR3 DNA: TGTGCCAGCTCCGACGGACAAGAAACTTACGAGCAGTACTTC
CDR3 protein: CASSDGQETYEQYF

J gene: TRBJ1-2
V gene: TRBV30
clone size: few
D gene: .
CDR3 DNA: TGTGCCTGGAGTGCAGGGGAGTATGGCTACACCTTC
CDR3 protein: CAWSAGEYGYTF

J gene: TRBJ2-6
V gene: TRBV18
clone size: once
D gene: .
CDR3 DNA: TGCGGGACTCGTGGGGCCAACGTCCTGACTTTC
CDR3 protein: CGTRGANVLTF

J gene: TRBJ2-7
V gene: TRBV27
clone size: .
D gene: TRBD2
CDR3 DNA: TGTGCCAGCAGTTTTAGCGGGGGGAGCTCCTACGAGCAGTACTTC
CDR3 protein: CASSFSGGSSYEQYF

J gene: TRBJ1-1
V gene: TRBV18
clone size: .
D gene: .
CDR3 DNA: TGTGCCAGCTCCCAGATTGGGGCAGGTAGGATGAACACTGAAGCTTTCTTT
CDR3 protein: CASSQIGAGRMNTEAFF

J gene: TRBJ1-2
V gene: TRBV25-1
clone size: .
D gene: .
CDR3 DNA: TGTGCCAGCAACGTTGGCAGCTATGGCTACACCTTC
CDR3 protein: CASNVGSYGYTF

J gene: TRBJ2-1
V gene: TRBV19
clone size: .
D gene: .
CDR3 DNA: TGTGCCAGTAGTATAGATGGCGCAGGGCGACGACACAATGAGCAGTTCTTC
CDR3 protein: CASSIDGAGRRHNEQFF

J gene: TRBJ2-3
V gene: TRBV11-2
clone size: .
D gene: .
CDR3 DNA: TGTGCCAGCAGCTTCGCGGGGTCAGATACGCAGTATTTT
CDR3 protein: CASSFAGSDTQYF

J gene: TRBJ2-3
V gene: TRBV5-1
clone size: once
D gene: TRBD2
CDR3 DNA: TGCGCCAGCAGCTTGGCCGGGACGGGAGGTAATTCAGATACGCAGTATTTT
CDR3 protein: CASSLAGTGGNSDTQYF